What follows are 16 T cell receptor beta chains derived from one specimen sequenced in a study of shared clonotypes between healthy human individuals. The protocol was immunoSEQ multiplex PCR, while the TCRdb copy is restricted to in-frame clones and leaves out a portion. This sample has about 460,000 clones; approximately 71% occur once, and the top ten carry 12%. Input material: PBMCs. The receptor source for this set is a woman between 40 and 55 years old in good health. Some clones in this sample may be carry-over from other donors' samples.

At least ten counts were recorded for this clone. This sample also contains other DNA sequences that code for the same CDR3. This rearrangement joins TRBV9 to TRBJ2-7; D perhaps matches TRBD1 (6 bases). The CDR3 is 12 amino acids. Germline V gene data show CDR1 as SGDLS and CDR2 as YYNGEE. V was pared by 4 bases and J by 3 bases, with 8 bases between. The CDR3 DNA sequence: TGTGCCAGCAGCCCGGACAGCTACGAGCAGTACTTC. Its translation is CASSPDSYEQYF.

About this clone: This sample also contains other DNA sequences that code for the same CDR3. The chain combines TRBV9 with TRBJ2-5; 13 bases are a match to TRBD2. Germline CDR1 is SGDLS and CDR2 is YYNGEE. The junction had 3 bases not matched to a gene; V was cut back by 2 bases and J by 2 bases. CDR3 length: 16 residues. The CDR3 spells CASSVGTSGIQETQYF. In nucleotides, the CDR3 is TGTGCCAGCAGCGTCGGGACTAGCGGGATACAAGAGACCCAGTACTTC.

This clone was found a few times. V gene TRBV5-1 combines with J gene TRBJ2-7; 16 bases fit TRBD2. CDR1 is SGHRS, CDR2 YFSETQ, per germline. This CDR3 has 18 amino acids. V shed 3 bases and J 1 base; nucleotides not matched to a gene: 7. CDR3 bases: TGCGCCAGCAGCTGGGGGACTAGCGGGAGGGCCAGGTCCTACGAGCAGTACTTC. This codes for CASSWGTSGRARSYEQYF.

As to this clone: A far larger clone differs by one base, so this is likely a read error. This chain joins TRBV7-3 and TRBJ2-7; 13 positions agree with TRBD2. The CDR3 consists of 14 residues. Germline-derived CDR1 and CDR2 are SGHTA and FQGTGA. CDR3 in DNA: TGTGCCAGCAGCCCCGGACTAGCGGGAGACGAGCAGTGCTTC. Its translation: CASSPGLAGDEQCF. The full variable domain, rest sourced from reference TRBV7-3 and TRBJ2-7, is GAGVSQTPSNKVTEKGKYVELRCDPISGHTALYWYRQSLGQGPEFLIYFQGTGAADDSGLPNDRFFAVRPEGSVSTLKIQRTERGDSAVYLCASSPGLAGDEQCFGPGTRLTVT.

The chain uses TRBV7-9 and TRBJ2-1; 8 bases are a match to TRBD2. This CDR3 contains 17 residues. Unmatched junction bases numbered 7, after V lost 2 bases and J lost 1 base. Germline CDR1 SEHNR, CDR2 FQNEAQ (reference sequence). Here the CDR3 reads CASSLPLRGGSYNEQFF. CDR3 nucleotides: TGTGCCAGCAGCTTACCCCTTCGCGGGGGGTCCTACAATGAGCAGTTCTTC. Full variable domain (rest looked up from reference TRBV7-9 and TRBJ2-1): DTGVSQNPRHKITKRGQNVTFRCDPISEHNRLYWYRQTLGQGPEFLTYFQNEAQLEKSRLLSDRFSAERPKGSFSTLEIQRTEQGDSAMYLCASSLPLRGGSYNEQFFGPGTRLTVL.

The chain joins TRBV10-3 to TRBJ2-5; 8 nucleotides agree with TRBD1. The V and J ends lost 4 bases and 3 bases, in that order; junction bases with no gene match: 1. This CDR3 spans 13 amino acids. Germline assignment: CDR1 ENHRY and CDR2 SYGVKD. The CDR3 sequence is CAISVGQEETQYF. CDR3 nucleotides: TGTGCCATCAGTGTGGGACAGGAAGAGACCCAGTACTTC.

The V gene is TRBV18, the J gene TRBJ2-1; D unresolved. The V end lost 0 bases, the J end lost 7 bases, and 13 bases lay between the germline ends. The germline V gene encodes CDR1 KGHSH and CDR2 LQKENI. The length of the CDR3 is 15 residues. The CDR3 region is CASSPPLGLRNEQFF. CDR3 coding DNA: TGTGCCAGCTCACCACCATTAGGGTTAAGAAATGAGCAGTTCTTC.

The chain uses TRBV5-1 and TRBJ1-5; 8 nucleotides agree with TRBD1. The CDR3 spans 15 residues. The V and J ends lost 0 bases and 7 bases, in that order; junction bases with no gene match: 6. Germline CDR1 reads SGHRS; CDR2 reads YFSETQ. CDR3 amino acids: CASSLGAGGQQPQHF. CDR3 in DNA: TGCGCCAGCAGCTTGGGAGCAGGGGGCCAGCAGCCCCAGCATTTT.

V and J are TRBV5-1 and TRBJ2-7; TRBD1 agrees at 7 bases. V trimming: 0 bases; J trimming: 2 bases; junction bases outside the gene matches: 5. Germline-derived CDR1 and CDR2 are SGHRS and YFSETQ. The CDR3 has 15 amino acids. CDR3 nucleotide sequence: TGCGCCAGCAGCTTGGCTGGCCAGGGGGCCTACGAGCAGTACTTC. Translation: CASSLAGQGAYEQYF. Drawing the rest from reference TRBV5-1 and TRBJ2-7, the complete variable domain is KAGVTQTPRYLIKTRGQQVTLSCSPISGHRSVSWYQQTPGQGLQFLFEYFSETQRNKGNFPGRFSGRQFSNSRSEMNVSTLELGDSALYLCASSLAGQGAYEQYFGPGTRLTVT.

This clone was counted only a few times. The chain combines TRBV5-1 with TRBJ2-1; TRBD1 matches 9 bases. This CDR3 is 14 amino acids long. The V and J ends lost 3 bases and 8 bases, in that order; junction bases with no gene match: 6. Germline CDR1 SGHRS, CDR2 YFSETQ. CDR3 in amino acids: CASSSRTGVDEQFF. CDR3 DNA sequence: TGCGCCAGCAGCTCCCGGACAGGGGTCGATGAGCAGTTCTTC.

V and J are TRBV5-6 and TRBJ2-1; D perhaps matches TRBD1 (7 bases). The germline CDR1 and CDR2 sequences are SGHDT and YYEEEE. Between the trimmed V and J ends, which lost 9 bases and 5 bases, there was a span of 15 bases. The CDR3 has 13 residues. In DNA form, the CDR3 reads TGTGCCACCAGGGGGAGGTGGGACAATGAGCAGTTCTTC. Its protein product is CATRGRWDNEQFF. Based on the CDR3 plus reference TRBV5-6 and TRBJ2-1, the full variable domain is DAGVTQSPTHLIKTRGQQVTLRCSPKSGHDTVSWYQQALGQGPQFIFQYYEEEERQRGNFPDRFSGHQFPNYSSELNVNALLLGDSALYLCATRGRWDNEQFFGPGTRLTVL.

This chain links TRBV5-4 with TRBJ1-3; D may be TRBD1 (6 bases). The CDR3 sequence is 15 residues long. Trimming took off 4 bases at V and 2 bases at J, with 13 bases between the two ends. Germline loops: CDR1 SGHNT, CDR2 YYREEE (reference sequence). CDR3 nucleotide sequence: TGTGCCAGCAGCCCGGGGGCGCTTACTGGAAACACCATATATTTT. This codes for CASSPGALTGNTIYF.

This chain connects TRBV6-5 to TRBJ1-2; TRBD1 aligns across 10 bases. The CDR3 runs 16 residues. Trimming cost V 2 bases and J 10 bases; bases outside gene matches: 13. Germline V CDR1 and CDR2: MNHEY, SVGAGI. CDR3 nucleotide sequence: TGTGCCAGCAGTTACGGAGCCCCGGGACAGGGGAGTTTCTACACCTTC. This codes for CASSYGAPGQGSFYTF.

The chain couples TRBV7-9 to TRBJ2-3, with D tentatively TRBD1 (5 bases). The CDR3 length is 14 residues. V lost 3 bases, J lost 0 bases, and 7 bases lay in between. Germline loops: CDR1 SEHNR, CDR2 FQNEAQ (reference sequence). The CDR3 nucleotides read TGTGCCAGCAGCTTCCCAGGGAGCACAGATACGCAGTATTTT. As protein: CASSFPGSTDTQYF.

This chain's CDR3 is CASSVGVGGPNQPQHF. CDR3 sequence (DNA): TGTGCCAGCAGCGTAGGGGTAGGGGGTCCCAATCAGCCCCAGCATTTT. This chain links TRBV9 with TRBJ1-5, with D perhaps matching TRBD1 (6 bases). The V and J ends lost 0 bases and 3 bases respectively, with 13 bases between them. The CDR3 is 16 amino acids. Germline V CDR1 and CDR2: SGDLS, YYNGEE.

To note about this clone: A much larger clone sits a single nucleotide away, making a read error possible. The chain couples TRBV5-1 to TRBJ1-1, with D possibly being TRBD1 (5 bases). Looked up from germline, CDR1 is SGHRS and CDR2 is YFSETQ. CDR3 length: 15 amino acids. DNA for the CDR3: TGCGCCAACAGCCCGAGGCCCCGAGGGGACACTGAAGCTTTCTTT. It is translated as CANSPRPRGDTEAFF.